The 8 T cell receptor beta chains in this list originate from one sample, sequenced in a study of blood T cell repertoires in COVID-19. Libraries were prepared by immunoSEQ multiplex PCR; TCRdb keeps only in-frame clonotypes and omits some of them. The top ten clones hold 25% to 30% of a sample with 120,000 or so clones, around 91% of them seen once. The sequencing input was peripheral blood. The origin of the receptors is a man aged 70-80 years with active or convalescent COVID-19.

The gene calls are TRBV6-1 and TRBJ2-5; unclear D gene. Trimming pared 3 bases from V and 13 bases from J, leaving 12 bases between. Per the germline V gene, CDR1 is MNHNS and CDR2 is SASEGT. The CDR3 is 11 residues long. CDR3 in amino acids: CASSDLIARYF. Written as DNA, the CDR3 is TGTGCCAGCAGTGATCTAATCGCTAGGTACTTC.

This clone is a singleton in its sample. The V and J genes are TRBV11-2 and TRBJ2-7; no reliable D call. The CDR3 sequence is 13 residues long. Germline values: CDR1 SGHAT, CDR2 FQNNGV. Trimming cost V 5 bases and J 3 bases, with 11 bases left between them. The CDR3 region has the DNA TGTGCCAGCAGCCCTGGTCCGGGCTACGAGCAGTACTTC. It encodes CASSPGPGYEQYF.

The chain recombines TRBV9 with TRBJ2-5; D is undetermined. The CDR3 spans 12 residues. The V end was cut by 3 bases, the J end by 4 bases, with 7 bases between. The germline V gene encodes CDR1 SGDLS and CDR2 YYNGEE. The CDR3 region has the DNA TGTGCCAGCAGCGGTGGCGGAGAGACCCAGTACTTC. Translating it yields CASSGGGETQYF.

The CDR3 DNA reads as TGCAGCGTTGAGAGGGGGGGTACCTATGGCTACACCTTC. Translated: CSVERGGTYGYTF. This chain connects TRBV29-1 to TRBJ1-2, with TRBD1 as a possible D gene (6 bases). The germline V gene has CDR1 SQVTM and CDR2 ANQGSEA. The CDR3 loop spans 13 amino acids. The V end was cut by 3 bases, the J end by 4 bases, with 12 bases between. Looking up the rest from reference TRBV29-1 and TRBJ1-2 gives the full variable domain: SAVISQKPSRDICQRGTSLTIQCQVDSQVTMMFWYRQQPGQSLTLIATANQGSEATYESGFVIDKFPISRPNLTFSTLTVSNMSPEDSSIYLCSVERGGTYGYTFGSGTRLTVV.

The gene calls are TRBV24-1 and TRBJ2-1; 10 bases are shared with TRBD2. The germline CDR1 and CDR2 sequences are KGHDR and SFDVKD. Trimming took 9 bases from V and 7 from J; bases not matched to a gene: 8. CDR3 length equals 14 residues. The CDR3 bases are TGTGCCACCGCCGGGGCTAGCGGGAGTAATGAGCAGTTCTTC. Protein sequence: CATAGASGSNEQFF.

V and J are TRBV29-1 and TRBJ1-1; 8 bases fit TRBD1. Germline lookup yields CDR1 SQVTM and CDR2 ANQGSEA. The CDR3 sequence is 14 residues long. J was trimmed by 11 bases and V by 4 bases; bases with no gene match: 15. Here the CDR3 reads CSVVGLWTGSDAFF. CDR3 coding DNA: TGCAGCGTTGTAGGACTTTGGACAGGGAGTGATGCTTTCTTT.

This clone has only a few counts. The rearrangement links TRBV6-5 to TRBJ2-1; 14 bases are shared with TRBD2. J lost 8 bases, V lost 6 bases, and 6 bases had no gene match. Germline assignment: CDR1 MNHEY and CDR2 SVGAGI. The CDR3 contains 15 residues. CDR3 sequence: CASRGGTSGSYEQFF. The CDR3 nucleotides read TGTGCCAGCAGGGGAGGGACTAGCGGGAGCTATGAGCAGTTCTTC.

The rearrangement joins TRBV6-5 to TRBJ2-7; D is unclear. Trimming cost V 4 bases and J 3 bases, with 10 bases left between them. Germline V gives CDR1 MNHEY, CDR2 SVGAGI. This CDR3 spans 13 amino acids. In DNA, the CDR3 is TGTGCCAGCAGTTTCCCCCCCCTCTACGAGCAGTACTTC. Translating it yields CASSFPPLYEQYF.